The sequence of this T cell receptor beta chain was determined in a study of radiation and T cells in renal cell carcinoma. Whole-study context: Nephrectomy followed 15 Gy stereotactic body radiation by 4 weeks. The study, taken as a whole, reports: Without pretreatment biopsies, baseline tumor clonotype presence was undetermined. In blood, top tumor clones expanded by 2 weeks, shrinking by 4.

CDR3 length: 15 amino acids. Germline CDR1 and CDR2: SGHRS and YFSETQ. The J segment lost 7 bases and the V segment lost 2 bases, leaving 6 bases of the junction unmatched. For this clone: The antigen remains unidentified.

Time point specified: blood 2 weeks post-SBRT. The treatment denotes: 15 Gy SBRT to primary tumor, nephrectomy 4 weeks later. Radiation-treated patients gave blood at baseline, week 2 and week 4. Sequencing was performed with immunoSEQ multiplex PCR; in TCRdb, only in-frame clones are kept and a portion is missing. In the table there are around 75,000 clones, more than 75% of which are singletons. The rearrangement uses TRBV5-1 and TRBJ2-1; 10 bases align to TRBD1. The clonotype was recovered from a man in his sixties with renal cell carcinoma. The material was blood, obtained from a patient whose treatment included radiotherapy and nephrectomy. Here the CDR3 reads CASSFRQGARNEQFF. Written as DNA, the CDR3 is TGCGCCAGCAGCTTCCGACAGGGGGCGAGAAATGAGCAGTTCTTC. The full variable domain, completed using reference TRBV5-1 and TRBJ2-1, is KAGVTQTPRYLIKTRGQQVTLSCSPISGHRSVSWYQQTPGQGLQFLFEYFSETQRNKGNFPGRFSGRQFSNSRSEMNVSTLELGDSALYLCASSFRQGARNEQFFGPGTRLTVL.